This T cell receptor (beta chain) was found in a study of T cell repertoires in cytomegalovirus infection (dated by TCRdb to about 2019). Study-level background: Alongside well-studied HLA-B-restricted epitopes, the peptide stimulations were aimed at recently identified HLA-C-restricted CMV epitopes, whose presentation resists viral immunomodulation. Donor HLA type was relevant to the analysis, because carriage of CMV infection together with the matching HLA type was indicated by public TCR beta signatures.

Sequenced using an Illumina HiSeq 1500. In-frame beta chains were kept once TCRdb had trimmed the public reads at Q25 with fastp and called clones with MiXCR. Under each unique CDR3 protein, matching rows form one entry showing the most common genes and DNA. The sample profile shows fewer than 650,000 distinct CDR3 sequences; about 39% of them were found once. In total, the top ten clones hold 48% of the sample. Overall study results and their limits: Carriers of CMV infection plus the relevant HLA type were discriminated by the cumulative frequency of public TCR beta family members in the study cohort and in an independent roughly 370-donor cohort. The ex vivo response was dominated by HLA-C-restricted CMV-specific TCR beta clonotypes, which also provided the single most frequent clonotype in two of eight donors.

CDR1 and CDR2 are read off the germline V gene (reference sequence) as DFQATT and SNEGSKA. V is clipped by 3 bases and J by 2 bases, and the sequence between their germline boundaries is 15 bases long. Measured from the cysteine to the phenylalanine, the CDR3 is 15 residues long. Left in the record is the CDR3 DNA by itself, 45 bases read in frame from the first base. On this clonotype itself: The antigen it recognizes is unknown. No base qualities exist here, and no much larger clone lies one base off it.

This specimen's treatment or condition label, per the study, means: in vitro stimulation with specific CMV peptide epitopes to enrich CMV-specific T cells. This clonotype originated in a human donor in good health (CMV status not recorded). Some clones in this sample may be carry-over from other donors' samples. The sequences come from cultured PBMCs, collected from culture after CMV antigen stimulation. Recombination joined TRBV20-1 with TRBJ2-3; a weak D assignment points to TRBD1 (6 bases agree). At the DNA level, the sequence is TGCAGTGCTAGGGACAGCGCTACCTTCACAGATACGCAGTATTTT. Its coded protein is CSARDSATFTDTQYF.